This T cell receptor beta chain was obtained from a study of cytomegalovirus exposure and HLA in healthy donors. General observations from the study: Overall, about 160 TCR beta chains were annotated as cytomegalovirus-associated. Reportedly, cytomegalovirus status was diagnosed with high sensitivity and specificity.

Trimming took 6 bases from V and 6 from J, leaving 18 bases between them. The CDR3 runs 14 residues. Germline values: CDR1 MNHEY, CDR2 SVGAGI. Vbeta (60) and Jbeta (13) primers were used in the PCR. Libraries were prepared by immunoSEQ multiplex PCR; TCRdb keeps only in-frame clonotypes and omits some of them. The sample consists of roughly 190,000 clones, roughly 80% of them appearing once. Regarding this clone: Its antigen is not known.

Sequences were obtained from PBMCs. The V call is TRBV6-5, the J call TRBJ2-7; D is unresolved. The receptor comes from a woman younger than 35 in good health and CMV-seronegative. CDR3 in DNA: TGTGCCAGCAGCCAAGGTTCACTTCTAGGCGAGCAGTACTTC. Encoded protein: CASSQGSLLGEQYF.